Given below is one TCR beta chain in context. What it recognizes is unknown. This entry is derived from a study of shared clonotypes between healthy human individuals. Germline V CDR1 and CDR2: KGHSH, LQKENI. This CDR3 contains 14 residues. The V gene end was trimmed by 6 bases and the J gene end by 3 bases; junction bases not matched to a gene: 6. General study points: Shared clonotypes: 4.5% to 5% naive CD4, around 3.4% naive CD8, roughly 2.4% memory CD4, around 0.4% memory CD8. Unshared clonotypes carried lower generation probabilities than those common to all four donors. Despite large depth, rarefaction showed incomplete sorted-subset sequencing.

Authors' data handling: From ImmunoSEQ came sequences covering only the junction and carrying no quality scores, so filtering differed. Measured with immunoSEQ multiplex PCR; TCRdb has only the in-frame clones, and not every one. D and trimming come from the DNA, and the V and J calls and clone size come from that table. Among about 820,000 clones listed, almost 95% were seen once. The naive CD8 subset, CD45RO-negative cells positively selected for CCR7, excluded terminally differentiated effector memory CD45RA+ cells. The clonotype comes from a man between 25 and 39 years old in good health. The chain recombines TRBV18 with TRBJ1-2; 8 positions agree with TRBD1. The sequencing input was naive CD8+ T cells sorted from blood. CDR3 nucleotide sequence: TGTGCCAGCTCGTCGACAGGGGTCGACTATGGCTACACCTTC. Its protein is CASSSTGVDYGYTF.